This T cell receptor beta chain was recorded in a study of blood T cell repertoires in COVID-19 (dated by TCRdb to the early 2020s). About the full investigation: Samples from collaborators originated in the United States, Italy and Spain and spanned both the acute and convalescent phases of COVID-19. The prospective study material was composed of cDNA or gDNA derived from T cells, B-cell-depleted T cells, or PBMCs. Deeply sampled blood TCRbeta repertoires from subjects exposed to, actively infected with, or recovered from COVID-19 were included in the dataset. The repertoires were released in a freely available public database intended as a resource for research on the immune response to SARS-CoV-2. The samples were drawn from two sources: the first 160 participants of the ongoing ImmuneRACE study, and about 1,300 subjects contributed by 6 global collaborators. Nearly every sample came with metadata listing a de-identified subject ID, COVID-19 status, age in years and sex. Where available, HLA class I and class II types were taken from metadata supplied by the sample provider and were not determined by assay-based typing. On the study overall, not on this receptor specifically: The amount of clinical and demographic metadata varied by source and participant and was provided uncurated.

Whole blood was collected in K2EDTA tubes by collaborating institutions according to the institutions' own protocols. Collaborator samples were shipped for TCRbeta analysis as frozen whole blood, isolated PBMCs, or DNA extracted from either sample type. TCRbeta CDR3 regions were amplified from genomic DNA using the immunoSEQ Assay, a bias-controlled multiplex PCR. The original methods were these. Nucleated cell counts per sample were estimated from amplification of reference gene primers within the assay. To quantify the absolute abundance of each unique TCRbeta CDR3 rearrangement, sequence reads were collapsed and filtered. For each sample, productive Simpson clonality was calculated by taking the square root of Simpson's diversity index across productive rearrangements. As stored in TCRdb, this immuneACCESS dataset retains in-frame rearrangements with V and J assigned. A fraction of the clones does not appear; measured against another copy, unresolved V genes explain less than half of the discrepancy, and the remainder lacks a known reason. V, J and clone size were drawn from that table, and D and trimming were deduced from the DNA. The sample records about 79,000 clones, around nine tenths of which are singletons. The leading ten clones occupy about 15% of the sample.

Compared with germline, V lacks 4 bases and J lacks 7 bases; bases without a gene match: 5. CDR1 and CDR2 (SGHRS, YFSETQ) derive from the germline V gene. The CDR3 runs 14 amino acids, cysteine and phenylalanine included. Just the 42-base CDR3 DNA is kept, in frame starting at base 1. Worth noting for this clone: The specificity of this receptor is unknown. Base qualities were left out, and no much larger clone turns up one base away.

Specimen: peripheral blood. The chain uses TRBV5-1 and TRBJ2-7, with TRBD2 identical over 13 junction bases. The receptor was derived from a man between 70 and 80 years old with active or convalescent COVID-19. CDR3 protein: CASSPRTSGGEQYF. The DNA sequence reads TGCGCCAGCAGCCCCAGGACTAGCGGGGGAGAGCAGTACTTC.